A single sample is the source of the 25 T cell receptor beta chains below, sequenced in a study of identical twins listed by TCRdb under 2016. The library was prepared using 5' RACE. TCRdb shows the sequencer as Illumina HiSeq 2000. In TCRdb, the public reads were trimmed at Q25 with fastp and aligned with MiXCR, with productive beta chains retained. Entries that share a CDR3 protein sequence are merged under the most common genes and DNA. This sample holds 600,000 to 800,000 distinct CDR3 sequences; approximately 22% were observed only once. The top ten clonotypes cover roughly 4.3% of the sample. This sample was also put to use in a study of T cells expressing NK-cell markers.

Sample: PBMCs. These receptors all stem from a young woman in good health.

There are a few counts of this clonotype. This rearrangement joins TRBV5-5 to TRBJ2-5; 7 nucleotides agree with TRBD1. CDR3 size: 15 residues. J lost 2 bases, V lost 5 bases, and 9 bases had no gene match. Germline V gene data show CDR1 as SGHKS and CDR2 as YYEKEE (reference sequence). CDR3 region: CASRSGQQPQETQYF. DNA for the CDR3: TGTGCCAGCAGATCGGGACAGCAGCCTCAAGAGACCCAGTACTTC.

This clonotype was seen at least ten times. V gene TRBV18 combines with J gene TRBJ2-3; D is ambiguous. The CDR3 extends over 14 amino acids. V was pared by 2 bases and J by 3 bases, with 9 bases between. Looked up from germline, CDR1 is KGHSH and CDR2 is LQKENI. DNA of the CDR3: TGTGCCAGCTCACCAACGCTGGGAACAGATACGCAGTATTTT. Its translation: CASSPTLGTDTQYF. Complete variable domain (other parts from reference TRBV18 and TRBJ2-3): NAGVMQNPRHLVRRRGQEARLRCSPMKGHSHVYWYRQLPEEGLKFMVYLQKENIIDESGMPKERFSAEFPKEGPSILRIQQVVRGDSAAYFCASSPTLGTDTQYFGPGTRLTVL.

The V and J genes are TRBV18 and TRBJ2-1; 8 nucleotides align to TRBD1. Per germline, CDR1 KGHSH and CDR2 LQKENI. With 5 bases clipped from V and 7 bases from J, the junction kept 1 base outside the gene matches. There are 12 residues in the CDR3. The CDR3 DNA sequence: TGTGCCAGCTCATGGGACAGGAATGAGCAGTTCTTC. This gives the protein CASSWDRNEQFF.

The gene calls are TRBV3-1 and TRBJ2-1; the D is unclear. CDR1 is LGHDT and CDR2 is YNNKEL in the germline V gene (reference sequence). V was shortened by 0 bases and J by 14 bases, with 17 bases between the two germline ends. This CDR3 spans 14 amino acids. CDR3 region: CASSQEVRAAGEFF. The CDR3 bases are TGTGCCAGCAGCCAAGAGGTTCGGGCGGCTGGGGAGTTCTTC.

This clonotype was found a few times. The chain recombines TRBV2 with TRBJ1-5; D is uncertain. Germline V gene data show CDR1 as SNHLY and CDR2 as FYNNEI. The CDR3 is 13 residues long. V was shortened by 1 base and J by 7 bases, with 8 bases between the two germline ends. The CDR3, as DNA: TGTGCCAGCAGTGAAGAGGTGGAGCAGCCCCAGCATTTT. Its protein is CASSEEVEQPQHF.

This clonotype was counted between two and nine times. The chain carries TRBV20-1 and TRBJ2-1; TRBD2 aligns across 13 bases. CDR3 length: 14 residues. The V segment lost 1 base and the J segment 6 bases; nucleotides outside the gene matches: 0. Per germline, CDR1 DFQATT and CDR2 SNEGSKA (reference sequence). CDR3 amino acids: CSARGTSGGNEQFF. DNA for the CDR3: TGCAGTGCTAGAGGGACTAGCGGGGGCAATGAGCAGTTCTTC.

This clonotype was seen repeatedly, ten times or more. The J gene is TRBJ2-7, the V gene TRBV6-5; 8 bases map to TRBD1. Germline lookup yields CDR1 MNHEY and CDR2 SVGAGI. The CDR3 has 15 residues. Trimming took 2 bases from V and 3 from J; bases not matched to a gene: 6. The CDR3 region has the DNA TGTGCCAGCAGTTACACTTACAGGGGGAACTACGAGCAGTACTTC. This translates into CASSYTYRGNYEQYF.

This clonotype was seen a handful of times. The chain uses TRBV10-1 and TRBJ2-1; tentatively, D is TRBD2 (6 bases). With 2 bases removed from V and 3 bases from J, the gap between germline ends came to 14 bases. The CDR3 length is 16 residues. Germline loops: CDR1 WNHNN, CDR2 SYGVQD (reference sequence). CDR3 sequence reads: CASSESRATSYNEQFF. CDR3 bases: TGCGCCAGCAGTGAGAGTAGGGCGACTAGCTACAATGAGCAGTTCTTC.

This clonotype was recorded a few times. This chain uses TRBV5-1 with TRBJ2-5, with D possibly matching TRBD2 (6 bases). CDR1 is SGHRS and CDR2 is YFSETQ in the germline V gene. V was cut by 0 bases and J by 5 bases, with 11 bases left in between. The CDR3 is 14 amino acids. The CDR3 DNA follows: TGCGCCAGCAGCTTGGAAGGAGGGACGGAGACCCAGTACTTC. Protein: CASSLEGGTETQYF.

This clonotype has just a few counts. This rearrangement joins TRBV29-1 to TRBJ2-1; 12 bases map to TRBD2. With V trimmed by 3 bases and J by 2 bases, 8 bases remained unmatched. CDR1 and CDR2 from the germline V gene are SQVTM and ANQGSEA. The CDR3 runs to 17 residues. CDR3 nucleotides: TGCAGCGTTGACTCTAGCGGGGGGGCCAACGCCTACAATGAGCAGTTCTTC. Its protein is CSVDSSGGANAYNEQFF.

The genes are TRBV7-9 and TRBJ2-7; no clear D gene. The V end lost 5 bases, the J end lost 5 bases, and 19 bases lay between the germline ends. The CDR3 contains 15 residues. Germline V gene lookup returns CDR1 SEHNR and CDR2 FQNEAQ (reference sequence). CDR3 sequence (DNA): TGTGCCAGCAGCCACCTCGTCACCAAGGTGGACGAGCAGTACTTC. Protein product: CASSHLVTKVDEQYF.

The chain employs TRBV7-2 and TRBJ1-5, with D perhaps TRBD1 (5 bases). V was pared by 5 bases and J by 3 bases, with 11 bases between. CDR3 length: 14 amino acids. CDR1 is SGHTA, CDR2 FQGNSA, per germline. CDR3 bases: TGTGCCAGCAGCCTCAGACAGACCAATCAGCCCCAGCATTTT. Its protein product is CASSLRQTNQPQHF.

A few counts support this clonotype. The chain recombines TRBV29-1 with TRBJ2-1, with 9 bases identical to TRBD2. The CDR3 extends over 18 amino acids. The V segment lost 6 bases and the J segment 5 bases; nucleotides outside the gene matches: 20. Per germline, CDR1 SQVTM and CDR2 ANQGSEA. The CDR3: CSVSHSPPAGGSDNEQFF. As DNA, the CDR3 is TGCAGCGTCTCCCATTCCCCTCCAGCGGGAGGATCGGACAATGAGCAGTTCTTC.

The rearrangement uses TRBV12-3 or TRBV12-4 and TRBJ2-2, with D unresolved. CDR3 size: 12 residues. With 10 bases removed from V and 7 bases from J, the gap between germline ends came to 13 bases. CDR3 sequence reads: CATRSAGGELFF. The CDR3 coding sequence is TGTGCCACCCGCAGCGCCGGCGGGGAGCTGTTTTTT.

This rearrangement joins TRBV4-3 to TRBJ2-1; D might be TRBD2 (6 bases). V shed 0 bases and J shed 7 bases, with 19 bases lying between them. Germline loops: CDR1 LGHNA, CDR2 YSLEER. CDR3 size: 17 residues. The CDR3 is CASSQEGAGLTGNEQFF. In DNA, the CDR3 is TGCGCCAGCAGCCAAGAAGGTGCGGGACTCACTGGGAATGAGCAGTTCTTC.

Only a few counts were recorded for this clonotype. This sequence joins TRBV15 and TRBJ2-3; 8 bases agree with TRBD2. Trimming took 2 bases from V and 2 from J; bases not matched to a gene: 12. Per the germline V gene, CDR1 is LNHNV and CDR2 is YYDKDF (reference sequence). The CDR3 is made up of 18 amino acids. This CDR3 reads CATSRITGTSAYTDTQYF. The DNA for the CDR3 is TGTGCCACCAGCAGAATTACCGGGACTAGTGCCTACACAGATACGCAGTATTTT.

There are a few counts of this clonotype. The V and J genes are TRBV20-1 and TRBJ1-5; D may be TRBD1 (5 bases). Per germline, CDR1 DFQATT and CDR2 SNEGSKA (reference sequence). The V end was cut by 3 bases, the J end by 6 bases, with 12 bases between. The CDR3 is 13 amino acids. CDR3 in amino acids: CSARRGAGQPQHF. Here the CDR3 DNA reads TGCAGTGCTAGGAGGGGCGCAGGTCAGCCCCAGCATTTT.

The gene calls are TRBV5-1 and TRBJ2-1, with TRBD1 matching 10 bases. The CDR3 spans 15 residues. The trim removed 4 bases at V and 6 bases at J, leaving 7 bases unmatched. Germline V gene sequence: CDR1 SGHRS, CDR2 YFSETQ. CDR3 in DNA: TGCGCCAGCAGCGGGGGACAGGGGAGGGTCAATGAGCAGTTCTTC. Its protein is CASSGGQGRVNEQFF.

This clonotype was detected only a few times. The chain uses TRBV5-6 and TRBJ2-7; 7 nucleotides match TRBD1. The V gene end was trimmed by 4 bases and the J gene end by 9 bases; junction bases not matched to a gene: 25. From germline, CDR1 is SGHDT and CDR2 YYEEEE. The CDR3 loop spans 18 amino acids. Here the CDR3 reads CASSRLRDSHSQGFGQYF. The DNA for the CDR3 is TGTGCCAGCAGCAGGCTCCGGGACAGTCACTCCCAGGGGTTCGGGCAGTACTTC.

This chain uses TRBV5-6 with TRBJ2-1; 9 bases map to TRBD2. Per the germline V gene, CDR1 is SGHDT and CDR2 is YYEEEE. The trim removed 0 bases at V and 6 bases at J, leaving 7 bases unmatched. This CDR3 comprises 16 residues. CDR3 DNA sequence: TGTGCCAGCAGCTTGGGTAGCGGGAGAAGGGGCAATGAGCAGTTCTTC. This encodes CASSLGSGRRGNEQFF.

CDR3 sequence: CAIRFAYEQYF. In DNA, the CDR3 is TGTGCCATCCGGTTCGCCTACGAGCAGTACTTC. The rearrangement joins TRBV2 to TRBJ2-7; D not certain. Between the trimmed V and J ends, which lost 10 bases and 2 bases, there was a span of 9 bases. Per germline, CDR1 SNHLY and CDR2 FYNNEI. There are 11 residues in the CDR3. Based on the CDR3 plus reference TRBV2 and TRBJ2-7, the full variable domain is EPEVTQTPSHQVTQMGQEVILRCVPISNHLYFYWYRQILGQKVEFLVSFYNNEISEKSEIFDDQFSVERPDGSNFTLKIRSTKLEDSAMYFCAIRFAYEQYFGPGTRLTVT.

The chain employs TRBV20-1 and TRBJ1-1; D not resolved. The V end lost 3 bases, the J end lost 0 bases, and 5 bases lay between the germline ends. Germline-derived CDR1 and CDR2 are DFQATT and SNEGSKA (reference sequence). This CDR3 is 12 amino acids long. The DNA of the CDR3 is TGCAGTGCTAGTCCCCTGAACACTGAAGCTTTCTTT. Encoded protein: CSASPLNTEAFF.

The V call is TRBV6-2 or TRBV6-3, the J call TRBJ2-4; weak D call: TRBD2 (6 bases). The germline V gene has CDR1 MNHEY and CDR2 SVGEGT. The CDR3 sequence is 12 residues long. Trimming left V 6 bases short and J 8 bases short, with 11 bases between. The CDR3 protein is CASSPWEDIQYF. The CDR3, as DNA: TGTGCCAGCAGCCCCTGGGAGGACATTCAGTACTTC.

This clonotype was recorded many times. This rearrangement joins TRBV12-3 or TRBV12-4 to TRBJ1-5, with D unresolved. The CDR3 is made up of 12 amino acids. V gave up 5 bases and J gave up 7 bases, with 9 bases separating them. CDR3 bases: TGTGCCAGCAGTGCTACTTACCAGCCCCAGCATTTT. It translates to CASSATYQPQHF.

The rearrangement joins TRBV5-1 to TRBJ2-7; no clear D gene. CDR3 length: 13 amino acids. Deletions cut 0 bases from V and 5 bases from J, with 9 bases between. From germline, CDR1 is SGHRS and CDR2 YFSETQ. The CDR3 DNA is TGCGCCAGCAGCTTGGTCTCCGCTAACGAGCAGTACTTC. Protein product: CASSLVSANEQYF.